This T cell receptor beta chain derives from a study of cytomegalovirus exposure and HLA in healthy donors. Study information: The Caucasian-associated ancestry cluster contained roughly four fifths of the approximately 400 genotyped donors. General study results and limits: The study flagged approximately 180 TCR beta chains as cytomegalovirus-associated. Indistinguishable V segments such as TRBV6-2 and TRBV6-3 were excluded. Despite most TCR sequences being rare, some public TCRs occurred in many donors.

The PCR used 60 Vbeta and 13 Jbeta primers. Produced via immunoSEQ multiplex PCR; TCRdb's table is partial and in-frame only. Counted here are tens of thousands of clones, under 85% occurring once; the ten biggest clones make up roughly 1.3%. The V segment lost 4 bases and the J segment 7 bases; nucleotides outside the gene matches: 11. Germline V CDR1 and CDR2: SEHNR, FQNEAQ (reference sequence). This CDR3 region has 16 residues. As to this clone: The antigen remains undetermined.

Material for sequencing was PBMCs. The rearrangement links TRBV7-9 to TRBJ1-2; 11 nucleotides line up with TRBD1. The sequence derives from a male donor in good health and CMV-seronegative. The CDR3 sequence: CASSSGQGAFRSGYTF. CDR3 nucleotides: TGTGCCAGCAGCTCTGGACAGGGGGCATTTCGGAGTGGCTACACCTTC.